A selection of T cell receptor beta chains follows, all from one sample in a study of blood T cells in healthy people across ages. Each CDR3 protein gets one entry after TCRdb re-called the 5' RACE reads with MiXCR. The sample holds around 620,000 distinct CDR3 sequences, 25% to 30% seen once. The sample comprised blood. All receptors derive from a woman in her seventies in good health. Both conserved end residues are part of each CDR3. Each record gives: D gene, J gene, V gene, clone size, CDR3 DNA, CDR3 protein. A D gene is named only where the DNA matches it firmly. Where a row states a size, it is once, few, many or the class of an expanded clone; other rows omit it.

. | TRBJ2-1 | TRBV20-1 | . | TGCAGTGCTTTGGTGGGGCAGAGATCCTACAATGAGCAGTTCTTC | CSALVGQRSYNEQFF
. | TRBJ2-6 | TRBV4-2 | few | TGTGCCAGCAGCTCACTCTCAGTCTCTGGGGCCAACGTCCTGACTTTC | CASSSLSVSGANVLTF
TRBD1 | TRBJ1-1 | TRBV6-6 | few | TGTGCCAGCAGTTACTCAGGACAGGGGACGAACACTGAAGCTTTCTTT | CASSYSGQGTNTEAFF
TRBD1 | TRBJ1-4 | TRBV7-6 | few | TGTGCCAGCAGCCTACAGGGGGCTGCGGATGAAAAACTGTTTTTT | CASSLQGAADEKLFF
TRBD1 | TRBJ1-2 | TRBV12-3/TRBV12-4 | few | TGTGCCAGCAGGACGGACAGGGAGTATGGCTACACCTTC | CASRTDREYGYTF
TRBD2 | TRBJ2-3 | TRBV7-9 | . | TGTGCCAGCAGCTTAGCACCAAGGGAGGGCACGCAGTATTTT | CASSLAPREGTQYF
TRBD1 | TRBJ1-1 | TRBV5-1 | . | TGCGCCAGCAGCGCAAGGGGGCTGAGGTTTTTGAACACTGAAGCTTTCTTT | CASSARGLRFLNTEAFF
TRBD1 | TRBJ1-4 | TRBV19 | few | TGTGCCAGTAGCCTTGGACAGGCCGGCTCCACTAATGAAAAACTGTTTTTT | CASSLGQAGSTNEKLFF
TRBD1 | TRBJ1-1 | TRBV7-2 | . | TGTGCCAGCAGAACCCAGGGGGATGTCACTGAAGCTTTCTTT | CASRTQGDVTEAFF
TRBD1 | TRBJ1-2 | TRBV12-3/TRBV12-4 | . | TGTGCCAGCAGCACCCGAAGGGGGCTCCCCTATGGCTACACCTTC | CASSTRRGLPYGYTF
. | TRBJ1-5 | TRBV12-3/TRBV12-4 | few | TGTGCCAGCAGTCCTGAGGTCCGCAATCAGCCCCAGCATTTT | CASSPEVRNQPQHF
. | TRBJ2-1 | TRBV20-1 | few | TGCGGTGCTAGATTCGACAATGAGCAGTTCTTC | CGARFDNEQFF
TRBD1 | TRBJ2-5 | TRBV24-1 | . | TGTGCCACCAGTGACCCGGGACAGGGGGAGACCCAGTACTTC | CATSDPGQGETQYF
. | TRBJ2-5 | TRBV15 | few | TGTGCCACCAGGTTATGGACAGAGCCACAAGAGACCCAGTACTTC | CATRLWTEPQETQYF
TRBD2 | TRBJ2-1 | TRBV27 | . | TGTGCCAGCAGTCCCCTTATAGCGGGGGGGCCGAGGACCTACAATGAGCAGTTCTTC | CASSPLIAGGPRTYNEQFF
. | TRBJ1-1 | TRBV29-1 | . | TGCAGCGTTGGAGAAAGTGAAGCTTTCTTT | CSVGESEAFF
. | TRBJ2-3 | TRBV11-2 | few | TGTGCCAGCAGCTTAGTTCTGGTGGGATCCACAGATACGCAGTATTTT | CASSLVLVGSTDTQYF